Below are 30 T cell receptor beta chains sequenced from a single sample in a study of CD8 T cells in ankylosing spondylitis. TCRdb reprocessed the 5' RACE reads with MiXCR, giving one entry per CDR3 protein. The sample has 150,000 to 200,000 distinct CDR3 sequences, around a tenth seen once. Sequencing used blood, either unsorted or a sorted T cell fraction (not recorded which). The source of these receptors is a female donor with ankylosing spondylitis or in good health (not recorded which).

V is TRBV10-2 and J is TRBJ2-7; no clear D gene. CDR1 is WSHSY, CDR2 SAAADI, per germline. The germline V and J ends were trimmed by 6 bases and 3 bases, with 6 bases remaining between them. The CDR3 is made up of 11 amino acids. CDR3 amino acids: CASRSRYEQYF. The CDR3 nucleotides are TGCGCCAGCAGATCGCGCTACGAGCAGTACTTC.

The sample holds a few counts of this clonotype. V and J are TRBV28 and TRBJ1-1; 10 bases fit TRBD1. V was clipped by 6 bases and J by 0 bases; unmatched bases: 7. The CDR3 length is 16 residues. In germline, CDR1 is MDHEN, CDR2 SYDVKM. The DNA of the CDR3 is TGTGCCAGCAGCTACGGGACAGGGGAGGTGAACACTGAAGCTTTCTTT. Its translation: CASSYGTGEVNTEAFF.

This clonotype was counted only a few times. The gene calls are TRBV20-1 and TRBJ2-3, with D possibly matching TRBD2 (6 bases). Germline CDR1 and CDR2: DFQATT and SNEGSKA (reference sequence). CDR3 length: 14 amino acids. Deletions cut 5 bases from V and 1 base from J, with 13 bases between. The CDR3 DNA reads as TGCAGTGCTGATTCTAGCGCAGGCACAGATACGCAGTATTTT. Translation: CSADSSAGTDTQYF.

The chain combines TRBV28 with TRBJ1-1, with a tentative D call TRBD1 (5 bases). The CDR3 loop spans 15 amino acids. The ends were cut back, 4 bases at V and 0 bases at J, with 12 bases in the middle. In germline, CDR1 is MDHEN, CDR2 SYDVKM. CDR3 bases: TGTGCCAGCAGTTCCCCGAGGGGCGTGAACACTGAAGCTTTCTTT. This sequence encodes CASSSPRGVNTEAFF.

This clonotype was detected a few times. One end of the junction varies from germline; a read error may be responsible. The CDR3 DNA sequence: TGTGCCAGCTGTGAACCCATAACAGGGACTAGCGGTACCTACGAGCAGTACTTC. Translated, it gives CASCEPITGTSGTYEQYF. The chain uses TRBV2 and TRBJ2-7; TRBD2 matches at 11 bases. Germline CDR1 reads SNHLY; CDR2 reads FYNNEI. The CDR3 extends over 18 amino acids. The whole variable domain, remainder taken from reference TRBV2 and TRBJ2-7, is EPEVTQTPSHQVTQMGQEVILRCVPISNHLYFYWYRQILGQKVEFLVSFYNNEISEKSEIFDDQFSVERPDGSNFTLKIRSTKLEDSAMYFCASCEPITGTSGTYEQYFGPGTRLTVT.

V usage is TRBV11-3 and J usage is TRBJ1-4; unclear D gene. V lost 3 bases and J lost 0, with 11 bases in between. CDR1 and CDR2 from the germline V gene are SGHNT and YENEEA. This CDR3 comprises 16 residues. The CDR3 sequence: CASSLPGSATNEKLFF. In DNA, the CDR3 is TGTGCCAGCAGCTTGCCTGGGTCTGCAACTAATGAAAAACTGTTTTTT.

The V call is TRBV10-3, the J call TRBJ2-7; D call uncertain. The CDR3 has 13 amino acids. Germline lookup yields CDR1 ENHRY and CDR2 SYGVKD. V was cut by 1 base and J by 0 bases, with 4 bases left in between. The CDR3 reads CAISEFLSYEQYF. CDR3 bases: TGTGCCATCAGTGAGTTTCTCTCCTACGAGCAGTACTTC.

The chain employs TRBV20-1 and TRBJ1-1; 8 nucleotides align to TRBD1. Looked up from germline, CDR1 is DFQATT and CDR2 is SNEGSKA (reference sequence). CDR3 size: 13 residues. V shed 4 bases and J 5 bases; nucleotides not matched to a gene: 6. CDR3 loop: CSAKDRGSTEAFF. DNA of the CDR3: TGCAGTGCTAAAGACAGGGGAAGTACTGAAGCTTTCTTT.

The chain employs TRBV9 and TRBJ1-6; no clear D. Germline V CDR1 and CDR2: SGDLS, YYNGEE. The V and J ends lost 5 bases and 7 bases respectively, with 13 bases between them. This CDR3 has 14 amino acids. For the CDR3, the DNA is TGTGCCAGCAGTCCCGGCAAAAGGAATTCACCCCTCCACTTT. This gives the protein CASSPGKRNSPLHF.

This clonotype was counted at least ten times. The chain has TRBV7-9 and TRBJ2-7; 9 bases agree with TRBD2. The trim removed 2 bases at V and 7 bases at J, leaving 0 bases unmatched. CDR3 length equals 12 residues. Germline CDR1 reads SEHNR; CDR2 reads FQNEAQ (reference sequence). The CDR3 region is CASSLSGGEQYF. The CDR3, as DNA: TGTGCCAGCAGCTTAAGCGGGGGGGAGCAGTACTTC.

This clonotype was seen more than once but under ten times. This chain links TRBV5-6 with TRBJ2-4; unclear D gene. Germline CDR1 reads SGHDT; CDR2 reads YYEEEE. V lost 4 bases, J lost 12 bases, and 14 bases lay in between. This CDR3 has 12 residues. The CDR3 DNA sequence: TGTGCCAGCAGCCCGACGGGTGGGCCTCAGTACTTC. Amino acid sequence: CASSPTGGPQYF.

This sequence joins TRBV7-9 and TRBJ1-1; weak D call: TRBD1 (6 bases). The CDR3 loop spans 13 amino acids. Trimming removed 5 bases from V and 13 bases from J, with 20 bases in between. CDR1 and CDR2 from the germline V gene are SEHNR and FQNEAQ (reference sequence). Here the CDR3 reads CASSPDRSDKGFF. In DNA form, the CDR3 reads TGTGCCAGCAGCCCCGACAGGTCCGATAAGGGTTTCTTT.

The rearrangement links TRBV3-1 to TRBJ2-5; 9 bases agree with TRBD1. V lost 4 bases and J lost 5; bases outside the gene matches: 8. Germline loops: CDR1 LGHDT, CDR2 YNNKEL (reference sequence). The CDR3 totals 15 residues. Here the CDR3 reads CASSPYLTGGETQYF. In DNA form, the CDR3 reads TGTGCCAGCAGCCCCTACCTGACAGGGGGTGAGACCCAGTACTTC.

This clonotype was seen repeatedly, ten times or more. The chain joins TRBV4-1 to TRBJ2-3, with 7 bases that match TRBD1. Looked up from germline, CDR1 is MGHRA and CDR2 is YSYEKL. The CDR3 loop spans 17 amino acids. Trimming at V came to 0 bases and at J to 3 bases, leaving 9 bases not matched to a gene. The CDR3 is CASSQDNKGADTDTQYF. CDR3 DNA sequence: TGCGCCAGCAGCCAAGATAATAAGGGGGCTGATACAGATACGCAGTATTTT.

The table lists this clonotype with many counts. Here the CDR3 reads CASSPQEGLTDTQYF. DNA of the CDR3: TGTGCCAGCAGTCCTCAGGAGGGTCTGACAGATACGCAGTATTTT. The genes are TRBV28 and TRBJ2-3; TRBD2 is a possible D gene (6 bases). Germline assignment: CDR1 MDHEN and CDR2 SYDVKM. The CDR3 spans 15 residues. V gave up 5 bases and J gave up 3 bases, with 15 bases separating them.

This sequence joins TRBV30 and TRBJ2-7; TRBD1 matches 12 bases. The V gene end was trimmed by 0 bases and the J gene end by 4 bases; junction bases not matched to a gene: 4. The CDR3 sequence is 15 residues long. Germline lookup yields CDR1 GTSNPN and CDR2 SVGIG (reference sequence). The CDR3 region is CAWSVGQGARYEQYF. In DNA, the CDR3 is TGTGCCTGGAGTGTGGGACAGGGGGCGCGGTACGAGCAGTACTTC. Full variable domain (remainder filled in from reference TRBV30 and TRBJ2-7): SQTIHQWPATLVQPVGSPLSLECTVEGTSNPNLYWYRQAAGRGLQLLFYSVGIGQISSEVPQNLSASRPQDRQFILSSKKLLLSDSGFYLCAWSVGQGARYEQYFGPGTRLTVT.

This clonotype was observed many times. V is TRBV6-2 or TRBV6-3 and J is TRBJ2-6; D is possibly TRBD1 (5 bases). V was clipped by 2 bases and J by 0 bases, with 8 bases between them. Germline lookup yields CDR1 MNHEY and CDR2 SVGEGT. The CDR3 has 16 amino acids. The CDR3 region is CASSYGQLSGANVLTF. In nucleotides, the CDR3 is TGTGCCAGCAGTTACGGACAACTCTCTGGGGCCAACGTCCTGACTTTC.

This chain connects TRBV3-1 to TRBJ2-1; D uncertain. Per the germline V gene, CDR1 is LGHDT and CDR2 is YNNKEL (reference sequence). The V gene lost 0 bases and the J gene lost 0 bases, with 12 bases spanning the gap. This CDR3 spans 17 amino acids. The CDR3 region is CASSQDLGAPSYNEQFF. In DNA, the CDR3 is TGTGCCAGCAGCCAAGATCTGGGTGCTCCCTCCTACAATGAGCAGTTCTTC.

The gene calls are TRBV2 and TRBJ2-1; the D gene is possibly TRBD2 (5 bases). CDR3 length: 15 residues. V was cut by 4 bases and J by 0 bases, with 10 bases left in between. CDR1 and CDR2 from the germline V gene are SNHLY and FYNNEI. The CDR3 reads CASSAGADSYNEQFF. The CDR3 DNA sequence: TGTGCCAGCAGTGCTGGAGCGGACTCCTACAATGAGCAGTTCTTC.

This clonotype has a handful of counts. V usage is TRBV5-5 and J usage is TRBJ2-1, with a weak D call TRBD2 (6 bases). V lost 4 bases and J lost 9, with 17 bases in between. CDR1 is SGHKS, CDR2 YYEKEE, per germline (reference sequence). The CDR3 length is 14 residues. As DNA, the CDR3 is TGTGCCAGCAGCCCCCCGACTAGTACGTTTGAGCAGTTCTTC. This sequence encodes CASSPPTSTFEQFF.

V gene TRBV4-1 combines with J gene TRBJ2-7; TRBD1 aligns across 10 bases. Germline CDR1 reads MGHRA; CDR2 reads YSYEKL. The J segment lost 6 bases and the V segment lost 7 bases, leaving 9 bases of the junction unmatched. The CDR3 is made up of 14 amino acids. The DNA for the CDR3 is TGCGCCAGCAAACCGGGACAGGGGAGAAGCGAGCAGTACTTC. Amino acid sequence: CASKPGQGRSEQYF.

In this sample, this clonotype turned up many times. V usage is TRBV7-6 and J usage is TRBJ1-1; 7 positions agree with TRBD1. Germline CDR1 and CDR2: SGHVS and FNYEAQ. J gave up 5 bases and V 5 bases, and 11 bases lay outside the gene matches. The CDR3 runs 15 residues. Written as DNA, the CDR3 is TGTGCCAGCAGCCCCCTGACAGGGTTAGGTACTGAAGCTTTCTTT. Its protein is CASSPLTGLGTEAFF.

The CDR3 bases are TGTGCCAGTAGTATTGGGAGACTAACTCACAATGAGCAGTTCTTC. It encodes CASSIGRLTHNEQFF. J is TRBJ2-1 and V is TRBV19; the D gene is possibly TRBD2 (5 bases). The CDR3 is made up of 15 amino acids. Trimming took 3 bases from V and 5 from J, leaving 14 bases between them. Germline CDR1 LNHDA, CDR2 SQIVND (reference sequence). Combining the CDR3 with reference TRBV19 and TRBJ2-1 gives the whole variable domain DGGITQSPKYLFRKEGQNVTLSCEQNLNHDAMYWYRQDPGQGLRLIYYSQIVNDFQKGDIAEGYSVSREKKESFPLTVTSAQKNPTAFYLCASSIGRLTHNEQFFGPGTRLTVL.

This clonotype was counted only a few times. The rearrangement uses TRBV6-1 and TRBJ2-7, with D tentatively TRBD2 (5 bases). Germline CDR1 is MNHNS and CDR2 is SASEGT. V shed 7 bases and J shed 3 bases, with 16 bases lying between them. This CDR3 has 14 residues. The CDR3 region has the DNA TGTGCCAGCACTCCCCCGGGGAAGTTCTACGAGCAGTACTTC. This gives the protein CASTPPGKFYEQYF.

CDR3 nucleotides: TGTGCCACCAGCGGCCGGGACAGGGGGCGGAATGAGCAGTTCTTC. Residues: CATSGRDRGRNEQFF. The chain employs TRBV15 and TRBJ2-1, with 12 bases matching TRBD1. V shed 5 bases, J shed 7 bases, and the junction held 6 bases outside the gene matches. The CDR3 totals 15 residues. Germline lookup yields CDR1 LNHNV and CDR2 YYDKDF (reference sequence).

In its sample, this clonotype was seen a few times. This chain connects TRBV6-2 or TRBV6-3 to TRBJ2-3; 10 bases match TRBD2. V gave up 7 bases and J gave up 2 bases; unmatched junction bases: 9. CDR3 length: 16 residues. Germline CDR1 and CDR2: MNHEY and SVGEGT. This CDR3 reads CASTPGLAVPTDTQYF. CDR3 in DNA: TGTGCCAGCACCCCCGGACTAGCGGTTCCCACAGATACGCAGTATTTT.

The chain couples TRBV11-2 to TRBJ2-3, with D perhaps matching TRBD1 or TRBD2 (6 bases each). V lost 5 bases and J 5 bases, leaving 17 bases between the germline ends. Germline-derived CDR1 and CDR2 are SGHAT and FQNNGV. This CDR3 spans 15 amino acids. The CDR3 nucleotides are TGTGCCAGCAGCCTAGGGGGGAGGATGAGAGATACGCAGTATTTT. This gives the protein CASSLGGRMRDTQYF. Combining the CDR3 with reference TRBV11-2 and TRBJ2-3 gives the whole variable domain EAGVAQSPRYKIIEKRQSVAFWCNPISGHATLYWYQQILGQGPKLLIQFQNNGVVDDSQLPKDRFSAERLKGVDSTLKIQPAKLEDSAVYLCASSLGGRMRDTQYFGPGTRLTVL.

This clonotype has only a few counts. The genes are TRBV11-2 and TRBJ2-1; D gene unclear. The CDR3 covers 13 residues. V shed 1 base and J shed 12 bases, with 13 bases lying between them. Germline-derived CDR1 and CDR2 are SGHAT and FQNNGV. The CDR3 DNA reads TGTGCCAGCAGCTTAGTACCCCCAATGGGGCAGTTCTTC. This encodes CASSLVPPMGQFF.

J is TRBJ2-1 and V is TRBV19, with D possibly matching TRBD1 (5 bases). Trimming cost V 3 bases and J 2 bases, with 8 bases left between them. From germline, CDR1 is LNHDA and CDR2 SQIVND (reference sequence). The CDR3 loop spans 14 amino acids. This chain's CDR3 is CASSIETAYNEQFF. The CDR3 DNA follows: TGTGCCAGTAGTATTGAGACAGCCTACAATGAGCAGTTCTTC.

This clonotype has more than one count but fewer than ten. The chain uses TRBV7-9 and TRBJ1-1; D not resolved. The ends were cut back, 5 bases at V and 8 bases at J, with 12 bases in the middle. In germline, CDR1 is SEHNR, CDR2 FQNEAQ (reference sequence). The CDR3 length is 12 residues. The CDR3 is CASSPSAGEAFF. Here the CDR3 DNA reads TGTGCCAGCAGCCCATCAGCCGGGGAAGCTTTCTTT.